This T cell receptor (beta chain) was recorded in a study of T cell repertoires in aging, cancer and after chemotherapy. About the study: Over several months to years, re-sampled healthy donor repertoires clearly shared clones.

This clonotype was seen only a few times. Its antigen is as yet unknown. The germline V gene encodes CDR1 SGHNT and CDR2 YYREEE (reference sequence). This CDR3 region has 15 residues. The V segment lost 3 bases and the J segment 3 bases; nucleotides outside the gene matches: 8. Rearranged V-D-J TRB sequences were amplified with a mixed TRB-A/B primer pool. TCRdb passed the multiplex PCR reads through MiXCR, listing each CDR3 protein once. The sample includes 3,700 or so distinct CDR3 sequences, 28% of them seen just once. Study-wide points: Compared with age-matched healthy donors, untreated hematological or solid cancer patients showed higher blood TCR clonality.

Peripheral blood genomic DNA, not sorted cells or RNA, was the template. The chain combines TRBV5-4 with TRBJ2-7, with 8 bases lining up with TRBD2. The receptor was derived from a human donor in good health. Sequencing was performed on blood. CDR3: CASSSGGTTVYEQYF. The CDR3 nucleotides read TGTGCCAGCAGCTCGGGGGGGACAACCGTCTACGAGCAGTACTTC.